The TCR beta chain under discussion was sequenced for a study of early T cells in non-severe SARS-CoV-2 infection. Unique molecular identifiers (one per individual cDNA molecule) were attached. One entry per CDR3 protein, called by TCRdb with MiXCR from the 5' RACE reads. The table lists tens of thousands of distinct CDR3 sequences, roughly 7.3% of them singletons. This clonotype was counted only a few times. The sequencing sample was made of whole blood. The receptor's source is an adult who was a healthcare worker with PCR-confirmed SARS-CoV-2 infection or an uninfected control (not recorded which).

CDR3 in amino acids: CASSQEVASLGGYTF. The DNA of the CDR3 is TGCGCCAGCAGCCAAGAGGTAGCCAGCTTGGGCGGCTACACCTTC. V gene TRBV4-3 combines with J gene TRBJ1-2; unclear D gene. CDR1 is LGHNA, CDR2 YSLEER, per germline. The CDR3 totals 15 residues. V was trimmed by 0 bases and J by 8 bases, leaving 16 bases between them.